This T cell receptor (beta chain) was identified in a study of human T cells and chemical hapten exposure. Whole-study findings and limits: DPC sensitization did not alter TCRs above 1 in 1000 frequency.

With respect to this clonotype: As yet, its antigen is unknown.

J gave up 3 bases and V 4 bases, and 3 bases lay outside the gene matches. The germline gives CDR1 SGDLS, CDR2 YYNGEE. This CDR3 contains 13 residues. As to time point: patch test 1, 2 weeks after DPC sensitization. Treatment here: therapeutic diphenylcyclopropenone sensitization with weekly scalp DPC. Library preparation tagged each individual cDNA molecule with a unique molecular identifier. Using its own MiXCR run on the RACE reads, TCRdb lists one record per CDR3 protein. The sample shows about 13,000 distinct CDR3 sequences, about 17% of them seen only once. The sequencing used whole blood, collected in connection with sensitization to the hapten diphenylcyclopropenone (DPC). V usage is TRBV9 and J usage is TRBJ2-5, with TRBD1 identical over 7 bases. This TCR came from a young woman with alopecia areata. Some clones in this sample may be carry-over from other donors' samples. The CDR3 reads CASSIGTEETQYF. DNA of the CDR3: TGTGCCAGCAGCATAGGGACAGAAGAGACCCAGTACTTC.